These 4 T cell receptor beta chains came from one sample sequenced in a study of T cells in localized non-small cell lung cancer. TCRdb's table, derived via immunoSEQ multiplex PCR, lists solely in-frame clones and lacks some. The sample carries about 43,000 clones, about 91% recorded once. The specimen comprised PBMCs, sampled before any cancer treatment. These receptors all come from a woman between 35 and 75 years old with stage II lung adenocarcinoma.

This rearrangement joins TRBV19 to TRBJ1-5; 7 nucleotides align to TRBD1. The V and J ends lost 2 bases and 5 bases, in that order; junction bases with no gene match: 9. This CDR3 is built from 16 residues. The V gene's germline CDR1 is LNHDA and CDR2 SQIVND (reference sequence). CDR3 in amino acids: CASSILKGQRDQPQHF. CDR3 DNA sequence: TGTGCCAGTAGTATACTCAAGGGACAGCGAGATCAGCCCCAGCATTTT.

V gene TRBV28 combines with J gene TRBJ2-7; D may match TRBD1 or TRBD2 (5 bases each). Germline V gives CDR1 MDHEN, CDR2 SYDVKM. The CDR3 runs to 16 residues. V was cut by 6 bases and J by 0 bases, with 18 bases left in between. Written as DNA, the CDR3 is TGTGCCAGCAGGTTGCACGGGGCTTTGAGCTCCTACGAGCAGTACTTC. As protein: CASRLHGALSSYEQYF.

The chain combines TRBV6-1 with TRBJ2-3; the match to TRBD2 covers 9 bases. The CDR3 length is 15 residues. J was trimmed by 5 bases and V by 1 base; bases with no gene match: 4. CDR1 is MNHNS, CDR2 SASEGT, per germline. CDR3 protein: CASSEVIAGEDTQYF. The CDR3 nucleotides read TGTGCCAGCAGTGAAGTGATAGCGGGAGAAGATACGCAGTATTTT.

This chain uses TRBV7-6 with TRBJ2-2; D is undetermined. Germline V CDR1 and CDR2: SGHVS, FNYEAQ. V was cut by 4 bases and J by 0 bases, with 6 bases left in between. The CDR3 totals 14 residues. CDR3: CASSSGPNTGELFF. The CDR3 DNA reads TGTGCCAGCAGCTCGGGCCCGAACACCGGGGAGCTGTTTTTT.